This passage covers 19 T cell receptor beta chains from one sample sequenced in a study of shared clonotypes between healthy human individuals. Using immunoSEQ multiplex PCR, the repertoire was profiled, and TCRdb retains in-frame clones only, with some absent. The sample consists of approximately 350,000 clones, 96% of them appearing once. Sequencing was performed on memory CD8+ T cells sorted from blood. The subset here: CD45RO+ cells pooled with CCR7-negative TemRA cells. These receptors were taken from a man between 25 and 39 years old in good health.

V gene TRBV19 combines with J gene TRBJ2-4; 7 nucleotides align to TRBD1. The CDR3 extends over 14 amino acids. CDR1 and CDR2 from the germline V gene are LNHDA and SQIVND (reference sequence). V shed 8 bases and J 3 bases; nucleotides not matched to a gene: 7. The CDR3 DNA reads as TGTGCCAGTGTTGACAGGGACGGCAAAAACATTCAGTACTTC. This gives the protein CASVDRDGKNIQYF.

The V call is TRBV28, the J call TRBJ2-1; D gene uncertain. V was shortened by 3 bases and J by 9 bases, with 6 bases between the two germline ends. CDR3 length: 11 amino acids. The germline CDR1 and CDR2 sequences are MDHEN and SYDVKM. The CDR3 sequence is CASSFGPEQFF. The CDR3 nucleotides are TGTGCCAGCAGTTTCGGGCCTGAGCAGTTCTTC.

V gene TRBV16 combines with J gene TRBJ2-1; D possibly corresponds to TRBD2 (5 bases). This CDR3 has 15 amino acids. Germline values: CDR1 KGHSY, CDR2 FQNENV. The V gene lost 0 bases and the J gene lost 0 bases, with 6 bases spanning the gap. The CDR3 DNA sequence: TGTGCCAGCAGCCAATCGAGGGCCTCCTACAATGAGCAGTTCTTC. It translates to CASSQSRASYNEQFF. The variable domain in full, with the rest retrieved from reference TRBV16 and TRBJ2-1, is GEEVAQTPKHLVRGEGQKAKLYCAPIKGHSYVFWYQQVLKNEFKFLISFQNENVFDETGMPKERFSAKCLPNSPCSLEIQATKLEDSAVYFCASSQSRASYNEQFFGPGTRLTVL.

The V call is TRBV7-3, the J call TRBJ1-5; D unclear. The V end was cut by 2 bases, the J end by 2 bases, with 4 bases between. CDR3 size: 13 residues. CDR1 SGHTA and CDR2 FQGTGA come from the germline V gene. The CDR3 loop is CASSLQGNQPQHF. In DNA, the CDR3 is TGTGCCAGCAGCTTACAGGGCAATCAGCCCCAGCATTTT.

In DNA, the CDR3 is TGTGCCAGCAGTTTTTGTTTACTAGCGGGCACAGATACGCAGTATTTT. Translated: CASSFCLLAGTDTQYF. The chain is built from TRBV27 and TRBJ2-3, with 8 nucleotides matching TRBD2. This CDR3 has 16 residues. V trimming: 3 bases; J trimming: 1 base; junction bases outside the gene matches: 6. The germline gives CDR1 MNHEY, CDR2 SMNVEV (reference sequence).

This chain uses TRBV11-1 with TRBJ2-7, with D possibly being TRBD1 (6 bases). CDR1 and CDR2 (germline): SGHAT, FQDESV (reference sequence). The CDR3 is 15 residues long. The germline V and J ends were trimmed by 5 bases and 2 bases, with 16 bases remaining between them. CDR3 sequence (DNA): TGTGCCAGCAGCCTCGACTCCGGACAGCCCTACGAGCAGTACTTC. It yields the protein CASSLDSGQPYEQYF.

The CDR3 loop is CASSRQSFSNQPQHF. DNA of the CDR3: TGTGCCAGCAGCAGACAGTCCTTTAGCAATCAGCCCCAGCATTTT. This chain connects TRBV6-1 to TRBJ1-5; tentative D call: TRBD1 (5 bases). Deletions cut 6 bases from V and 0 bases from J, with 12 bases between. The CDR3 length is 15 residues. Germline CDR1 reads MNHNS; CDR2 reads SASEGT.

A few counts support this clone. Other DNA sequences of this sample code for an identical CDR3. The chain recombines TRBV5-1 with TRBJ2-5, with D unresolved. V was cut by 5 bases and J by 2 bases, with 4 bases left in between. Germline V gives CDR1 SGHRS, CDR2 YFSETQ. This CDR3 has 11 amino acids. This chain's CDR3 is CASSSQETQYF. CDR3 nucleotides: TGCGCCAGCAGTTCACAAGAGACCCAGTACTTC.

This chain uses TRBV28 with TRBJ2-1; D gene uncertain. This CDR3 is built from 11 residues. V lost 9 bases, J lost 6 bases, and 9 bases lay in between. Germline lookup yields CDR1 MDHEN and CDR2 SYDVKM. The CDR3 region is CASQAGNEQFF. CDR3 bases: TGTGCCAGTCAGGCTGGCAATGAGCAGTTCTTC.

The genes are TRBV7-4 and TRBJ1-4; D not resolved. This CDR3 region has 12 residues. The V end was cut by 5 bases, the J end by 7 bases, with 8 bases between. Germline V gene sequence: CDR1 SGHVT, CDR2 SQSDAQ. Written as DNA, the CDR3 is TGTGCCAGCAGCCGAACGGGTGAAAAACTGTTTTTT. Its protein is CASSRTGEKLFF.

The V gene is TRBV19, the J gene TRBJ1-5; D gene ambiguous. V was cut by 6 bases and J by 9 bases, with 15 bases left in between. The germline gives CDR1 LNHDA, CDR2 SQIVND (reference sequence). CDR3 length equals 13 residues. The CDR3 nucleotides are TGTGCCAGTAGCGTTGACCGGTTGAGGCCCCAGCATTTT. Amino acids: CASSVDRLRPQHF.

As for this clone: The sample has other DNA sequences that encode this CDR3 too. The rearrangement joins TRBV28 to TRBJ1-1; D possibly corresponds to TRBD1 (5 bases). Germline values: CDR1 MDHEN, CDR2 SYDVKM. CDR3 length: 15 residues. The V end was cut by 2 bases, the J end by 0 bases, with 10 bases between. This CDR3 is CASSLGGLMNTEAFF. CDR3 DNA: TGTGCCAGCAGTTTAGGGGGTCTGATGAACACTGAAGCTTTCTTT.

V gene TRBV29-1 combines with J gene TRBJ2-2; D is ambiguous. This CDR3 spans 13 amino acids. Germline lookup yields CDR1 SQVTM and CDR2 ANQGSEA. Trimming took 4 bases from V and 1 from J, leaving 7 bases between them. This CDR3 reads CSVAAGNTGELFF. In nucleotides, the CDR3 is TGCAGCGTTGCGGCAGGGAACACCGGGGAGCTGTTTTTT.

The chain carries TRBV7-9 and TRBJ2-1; D is undetermined. CDR1 is SEHNR, CDR2 FQNEAQ, per germline (reference sequence). Trimming left V 5 bases short and J 8 bases short, with 7 bases between. The CDR3 loop spans 11 amino acids. The CDR3 DNA reads as TGTGCCAGCAGCCTTACGGATGAGCAGTTCTTC. This encodes CASSLTDEQFF. The full variable domain, in which reference TRBV7-9 and TRBJ2-1 provide the parts outside the CDR3, is DTGVSQNPRHKITKRGQNVTFRCDPISEHNRLYWYRQTLGQGPEFLTYFQNEAQLEKSRLLSDRFSAERPKGSFSTLEIQRTEQGDSAMYLCASSLTDEQFFGPGTRLTVL.

The CDR3 DNA reads as TGTGCCAGCAGCCCTAGGGGGCTTAAGGCGAAAGAGACCCAGTACTTC. This gives the protein CASSPRGLKAKETQYF. The chain has TRBV11-2 and TRBJ2-5; 7 nucleotides agree with TRBD1. The CDR3 is made up of 16 amino acids. CDR1 is SGHAT, CDR2 FQNNGV, per germline. V lost 5 bases to trimming and J lost 3 bases; unmatched junction nucleotides: 12.

V gene TRBV2 combines with J gene TRBJ1-2; 9 bases map to TRBD1. The germline CDR1 and CDR2 sequences are SNHLY and FYNNEI. V lost 1 base, J lost 7 bases, and 1 base stayed unmatched. The CDR3 extends over 13 amino acids. CDR3 amino acids: CASSEGTGAGYTF. CDR3 coding DNA: TGTGCCAGCAGTGAAGGGACAGGGGCTGGCTACACCTTC. Drawing the rest from reference TRBV2 and TRBJ1-2, the complete variable domain is EPEVTQTPSHQVTQMGQEVILRCVPISNHLYFYWYRQILGQKVEFLVSFYNNEISEKSEIFDDQFSVERPDGSNFTLKIRSTKLEDSAMYFCASSEGTGAGYTFGSGTRLTVV.

The chain has TRBV10-3 and TRBJ1-1; D not resolved. Germline V gives CDR1 ENHRY, CDR2 SYGVKD. The CDR3 loop spans 15 amino acids. V was shortened by 11 bases and J by 1 base, with 20 bases between the two germline ends. The CDR3 spells CAPALSGFRNTEAFF. The CDR3 region has the DNA TGTGCCCCGGCGTTGAGTGGTTTTAGGAACACTGAAGCTTTCTTT.

The genes are TRBV27 and TRBJ1-1, with no clear D. The CDR3 is made up of 13 amino acids. V was shortened by 5 bases and J by 5 bases, with 12 bases between the two germline ends. Germline CDR1 and CDR2: MNHEY and SMNVEV (reference sequence). As DNA, the CDR3 is TGTGCCAGCAGTGATTTCGGGAGGACTGAAGCTTTCTTT. It is translated as CASSDFGRTEAFF.

This chain links TRBV5-4 with TRBJ2-2; tentative D call: TRBD2 (6 bases). This CDR3 contains 16 residues. Per germline, CDR1 SGHNT and CDR2 YYREEE (reference sequence). Trimming left V 1 base short and J 7 bases short, with 17 bases between. In DNA, the CDR3 is TGTGCCAGCAGCTTGACGACCCGGGGCGGGGTCGGGGAGCTGTTTTTT. Amino acids: CASSLTTRGGVGELFF.